Listed below are T cell receptor beta chains from one sample, sequenced in a study of PD-L1 blockade in urothelial cancer. Sequenced by immunoSEQ multiplex PCR; TCRdb stores in-frame clones only, minus some. The table includes about 40,000 clones, 75% to 90% detected once. This material consisted of PBMCs, taken around atezolizumab (anti-PD-L1) treatment. These receptors all come from a man aged 55 to 70 with urothelial cancer. The CDR3 runs from the conserved cysteine through the conserved F or W. A D gene is named only where the DNA matches it firmly. Size tells how often a clone was seen (once, few, many) or the class of an expanded clone, and some rows leave it out.

J: TRBJ1-4
V: TRBV18
D: -
size: -
CDR3: CASSPQPGVPTNEKLFF
DNA: TGTGCCAGCTCACCACAACCAGGGGTTCCCACTAATGAAAAACTGTTTTTT

J: TRBJ1-3
V: TRBV7-8
D: -
size: -
CDR3: CASSQGLAGSGNTIYF
DNA: TGTGCCAGCAGCCAGGGACTCGCCGGCTCTGGAAACACCATATATTTT

J: TRBJ1-1
V: TRBV6-5
D: TRBD1
size: -
CDR3: CASRRQGDNTEAFF
DNA: TGTGCCAGCAGACGACAGGGGGACAACACTGAAGCTTTCTTT

J: TRBJ1-1
V: TRBV5-4
D: TRBD1
size: -
CDR3: CASSPRTGKNTEAFF
DNA: TGTGCCAGCAGCCCCCGGACAGGGAAGAACACTGAAGCTTTCTTT

J: TRBJ2-3
V: TRBV6-4
D: TRBD2
size: -
CDR3: CASSDVCGRLPSTDTQYF
DNA: TGTGCCAGCAGTGACGTATGCGGGAGGCTCCCTAGCACAGATACGCAGTATTTT

J: TRBJ1-4
V: TRBV5-1
D: -
size: -
CDR3: CASSLLGGATNEKLFF
DNA: TGCGCCAGCAGCTTATTAGGGGGGGCTACTAATGAAAAACTGTTTTTT

J: TRBJ2-6
V: TRBV10-3
D: TRBD1
size: once
CDR3: CAISGDRAGANVLTF
DNA: TGTGCCATCAGTGGGGACAGGGCTGGGGCCAACGTCCTGACTTTC

J: TRBJ1-4
V: TRBV29-1
D: -
size: once
CDR3: CSVETATNEKLFF
DNA: TGCAGCGTTGAGACTGCAACTAATGAAAAACTGTTTTTT

J: TRBJ1-1
V: TRBV27
D: -
size: once
CDR3: CASTKRESTEAFF
DNA: TGTGCCAGCACTAAGAGGGAGAGCACTGAAGCTTTCTTT

J: TRBJ2-2
V: TRBV18
D: -
size: -
CDR3: CASSAGKAAGELFF
DNA: TGTGCCAGCTCAGCGGGGAAGGCCGCCGGGGAGCTGTTTTTT

J: TRBJ1-3
V: TRBV18
D: -
size: -
CDR3: CASSPERGGNTIYF
DNA: TGTGCCAGCTCACCTGAAAGGGGTGGAAACACCATATATTTT

J: TRBJ2-5
V: TRBV4-1
D: TRBD2
size: -
CDR3: CASSQDLAGVWKTQYF
DNA: TGCGCCAGCAGCCAAGATTTAGCGGGAGTGTGGAAGACCCAGTACTTC

J: TRBJ1-2
V: TRBV7-9
D: -
size: -
CDR3: CASSLATRNGYTF
DNA: TGTGCCAGCAGCTTAGCGACGAGGAATGGCTACACCTTC

J: TRBJ2-3
V: TRBV5-1
D: -
size: -
CDR3: CASSLARSDDTQYF
DNA: TGCGCCAGCAGCTTGGCGCGATCCGATGATACGCAGTATTTT

J: TRBJ1-2
V: TRBV5-1
D: TRBD1
size: few
CDR3: CASSWRTGYGYTF
DNA: TGCGCCAGCAGCTGGAGGACAGGGTATGGCTACACCTTC

J: TRBJ1-6
V: TRBV6-5
D: -
size: -
CDR3: CASSYAAPQVNSPLHF
DNA: TGTGCCAGCAGTTACGCCGCCCCGCAGGTCAATTCACCCCTCCACTTT

J: TRBJ2-3
V: TRBV2
D: -
size: -
CDR3: CASSDRIYTDTQYF
DNA: TGTGCCAGCAGTGACAGGATTTACACAGATACGCAGTATTTT

J: TRBJ2-6
V: TRBV5-1
D: -
size: -
CDR3: CASSLAQPGANVLTF
DNA: TGCGCCAGCAGCTTGGCACAGCCAGGGGCCAACGTCCTGACTTTC

J: TRBJ2-7
V: TRBV2
D: TRBD2
size: -
CDR3: CAGHAGTSVKQYF
DNA: TGTGCCGGCCATGCCGGGACTAGCGTCAAGCAGTACTTC

J: TRBJ2-1
V: TRBV5-1
D: TRBD2
size: -
CDR3: CASSSRTSGLTNNEQFF
DNA: TGCGCCAGCAGCTCACGGACTAGCGGTCTGACCAACAATGAGCAGTTCTTC

J: TRBJ1-1
V: TRBV11-2
D: -
size: -
CDR3: CASSLGGTGEAFF
DNA: TGTGCCAGCAGCTTAGGGGGAACAGGTGAAGCTTTCTTT

J: TRBJ2-2
V: TRBV29-1
D: -
size: few
CDR3: CSHSGTSRTGELFF
DNA: TGCAGCCATTCTGGGACAAGTAGGACCGGGGAGCTGTTTTTT

J: TRBJ1-6
V: TRBV25-1
D: TRBD1
size: -
CDR3: CASSFDRGLNSPLHF
DNA: TGTGCCAGCAGCTTTGACAGGGGGCTTAATTCACCCCTCCACTTT

J: TRBJ2-2
V: TRBV9
D: -
size: -
CDR3: CASSGQGGAGELFF
DNA: TGTGCCAGCAGCGGCCAAGGGGGAGCCGGGGAGCTGTTTTTT

J: TRBJ2-5
V: TRBV11-2
D: TRBD2
size: -
CDR3: CASSPRLAGGVETQYF
DNA: TGTGCCAGCAGCCCTAGACTAGCGGGGGGCGTCGAGACCCAGTACTTC

J: TRBJ1-4
V: TRBV7-9
D: -
size: -
CDR3: CASSGQVNEKLFF
DNA: TGTGCCAGCTCAGGACAAGTTAATGAAAAACTGTTTTTT

J: TRBJ1-5
V: TRBV19
D: -
size: -
CDR3: CASSILPDSNQPQHF
DNA: TGTGCCAGTAGTATCCTTCCAGATAGCAATCAGCCCCAGCATTTT

J: TRBJ1-2
V: TRBV5-4
D: TRBD1
size: -
CDR3: CASTLNRDRGYYGYTF
DNA: TGTGCCAGCACCCTAAACCGGGACAGGGGTTACTATGGCTACACCTTC

J: TRBJ1-1
V: TRBV14
D: -
size: -
CDR3: CASSLQENTEAFF
DNA: TGTGCCAGCAGCCTACAGGAAAACACTGAAGCTTTCTTT

J: TRBJ2-7
V: TRBV7-8
D: TRBD1
size: few
CDR3: CASSLADRGPVEQYF
DNA: TGTGCCAGCAGCTTAGCGGACAGGGGTCCAGTCGAGCAGTACTTC

J: TRBJ2-1
V: TRBV2
D: TRBD2
size: -
CDR3: CASRRDASGRTVEQFF
DNA: TGTGCCAGCAGACGCGACGCTAGCGGGAGAACCGTTGAGCAGTTCTTC

J: TRBJ1-2
V: TRBV9
D: TRBD1
size: -
CDR3: CASSAGGGFYGYTF
DNA: TGTGCCAGCAGCGCAGGGGGCGGGTTCTATGGCTACACCTTC

J: TRBJ1-1
V: TRBV18
D: TRBD1
size: -
CDR3: CASSAPGGPEAFF
DNA: TGTGCCAGCTCAGCTCCAGGGGGCCCTGAAGCTTTCTTT

J: TRBJ2-7
V: TRBV9
D: -
size: -
CDR3: CASSVAQGSEQYF
DNA: TGTGCCAGCAGCGTGGCTCAGGGGAGCGAGCAGTACTTC

J: TRBJ2-4
V: TRBV18
D: TRBD1
size: -
CDR3: CASSQDRGRGNIQYF
DNA: TGTGCCAGCTCCCAAGACAGGGGGCGCGGTAACATTCAGTACTTC

J: TRBJ1-1
V: TRBV5-4
D: -
size: few
CDR3: CASRIQVNTEAFF
DNA: TGTGCCAGCAGGATCCAGGTGAACACTGAAGCTTTCTTT

J: TRBJ1-5
V: TRBV30
D: -
size: -
CDR3: CAWSVGATQLPQHF
DNA: TGTGCCTGGAGTGTAGGGGCCACCCAACTGCCCCAGCATTTT

J: TRBJ1-2
V: TRBV25-1
D: TRBD1
size: -
CDR3: CASSEDRVGANYGYTF
DNA: TGTGCCAGCAGTGAAGACAGGGTGGGAGCTAACTATGGCTACACCTTC

J: TRBJ2-7
V: TRBV5-6
D: -
size: -
CDR3: CASSLVPGTYEQYF
DNA: TGTGCCAGCAGCTTGGTTCCAGGAACCTACGAGCAGTACTTC

J: TRBJ2-5
V: TRBV2
D: TRBD2
size: -
CDR3: CASSSGEETQYF
DNA: TGTGCCAGCAGTAGCGGGGAAGAGACCCAGTACTTC

J: TRBJ1-3
V: TRBV10-1
D: -
size: once
CDR3: CASKDSATSGNTIYF
DNA: TGCGCCAGCAAGGACAGCGCGACTTCTGGAAACACCATATATTTT

J: TRBJ2-7
V: TRBV7-3
D: TRBD1
size: -
CDR3: CASSLVGTGGSEQYF
DNA: TGTGCCAGCAGCTTAGTTGGGACAGGGGGCAGCGAGCAGTACTTC

J: TRBJ2-1
V: TRBV27
D: TRBD2
size: -
CDR3: CASRRLAGGNVVEQFF
DNA: TGTGCCAGCAGAAGACTAGCGGGGGGGAATGTCGTTGAGCAGTTCTTC

J: TRBJ2-2
V: TRBV30
D: -
size: -
CDR3: CAWKSVIGGELFF
DNA: TGTGCCTGGAAATCAGTTATTGGCGGGGAGCTGTTTTTT

J: TRBJ1-4
V: TRBV5-1
D: -
size: -
CDR3: CASSLVAAVGEKLFF
DNA: TGCGCCAGCAGCTTGGTGGCGGCCGTGGGTGAAAAACTGTTTTTT

J: TRBJ1-2
V: TRBV5-1
D: -
size: -
CDR3: CASSLSGYGYTF
DNA: TGCGCCAGCAGCTTGTCGGGCTATGGCTACACCTTC

J: TRBJ2-1
V: TRBV7-6
D: -
size: -
CDR3: CASSSTGGDEQFF
DNA: TGTGCCAGCAGCAGTACAGGGGGGGATGAGCAGTTCTTC

J: TRBJ1-2
V: TRBV18
D: TRBD1
size: -
CDR3: CASSPQGQGIGYTF
DNA: TGTGCCAGCTCACCACAGGGACAGGGGATCGGCTACACCTTC

J: TRBJ2-1
V: TRBV7-8
D: -
size: -
CDR3: CASSLLKRDILVQFF
DNA: TGTGCCAGCAGCCTGCTTAAGCGGGACATCTTGGTGCAGTTCTTC

J: TRBJ1-3
V: TRBV19
D: TRBD1
size: -
CDR3: CASSIDVGQVGNTIYF
DNA: TGTGCCAGTAGTATCGACGTGGGACAGGTGGGAAACACCATATATTTT